These 28 T cell receptor beta chains originate from one sample sequenced in a study of CD8 T cells in ankylosing spondylitis. TCRdb independently ran MiXCR on the 5' RACE reads; one entry per CDR3 protein. Among 250,000 to 400,000 distinct CDR3 sequences listed, 9.5% to 13% were seen once. Input material: blood, either unsorted or a sorted T cell fraction (not recorded which). These receptors all come from a female donor with ankylosing spondylitis or in good health (not recorded which).

This clonotype was found many times. At one end, the junction sequence differs from germline, possibly due to a read error. Here the CDR3 reads CVSKVGRTEETQYF. The CDR3 region has the DNA TGCGTCAGCAAGGTCGGGAGGACCGAAGAGACCCAGTACTTC. This sequence joins TRBV5-1 and TRBJ2-5; 7 bases map to TRBD2. The CDR3 extends over 14 amino acids. Germline V gene data show CDR1 as SGHRS and CDR2 as YFSETQ.

A few counts support this clonotype. This rearrangement joins TRBV20-1 to TRBJ2-1; 7 bases fit TRBD2. The CDR3 loop spans 15 amino acids. Germline loops: CDR1 DFQATT, CDR2 SNEGSKA (reference sequence). V lost 0 bases to trimming and J lost 2 bases; unmatched junction nucleotides: 4. CDR3 amino acids: CSARDPSGAYNEQFF. The DNA for the CDR3 is TGCAGTGCTAGAGATCCGAGCGGGGCCTACAATGAGCAGTTCTTC.

This clonotype was detected once. The chain combines TRBV12-3 or TRBV12-4 with TRBJ2-3; 13 positions match TRBD2. V was clipped by 10 bases and J by 0 bases; unmatched bases: 13. The CDR3 sequence is 18 residues long. The CDR3: CAICPGTSGMPSTDTQYF. The CDR3 DNA reads as TGTGCCATCTGTCCCGGGACTAGCGGGATGCCGAGCACAGATACGCAGTATTTT.

This clonotype was seen repeatedly, ten times or more. V and J are TRBV11-2 and TRBJ2-7, with 11 bases fitting TRBD2. Losses at the gene ends were 5 bases for V and 9 bases for J; bases not matched to a gene: 12. Germline V CDR1 and CDR2: SGHAT, FQNNGV. The CDR3 length is 15 residues. This CDR3 reads CASSPPSWLAGGQYF. DNA of the CDR3: TGTGCCAGCAGCCCCCCCTCCTGGCTAGCGGGAGGGCAGTACTTC.

This clonotype occurred many times. This chain uses TRBV24-1 with TRBJ1-1, with TRBD1 matching 7 bases. Germline V gene data show CDR1 as KGHDR and CDR2 as SFDVKD. J gave up 5 bases and V 4 bases, and 9 bases lay outside the gene matches. The CDR3 has 15 amino acids. The CDR3 spells CATSDPHRGGTEAFF. The CDR3 coding sequence is TGTGCCACCAGTGACCCTCACAGGGGCGGAACTGAAGCTTTCTTT.

This clonotype was recorded at least ten times. The chain joins TRBV5-1 to TRBJ2-3; no reliable D call. The V end was cut by 0 bases, the J end by 0 bases, with 11 bases between. Per the germline V gene, CDR1 is SGHRS and CDR2 is YFSETQ. The CDR3 runs 16 residues. The CDR3 nucleotides read TGCGCCAGCAGCTTGGGCGGCAGCCCTAGCACAGATACGCAGTATTTT. Amino acids: CASSLGGSPSTDTQYF.

V usage is TRBV10-1 and J usage is TRBJ2-7; a weak D match, TRBD2 (6 bases). The CDR3 consists of 15 residues. Trimming took off 2 bases at V and 2 bases at J, with 13 bases between the two ends. Germline CDR1 and CDR2: WNHNN and SYGVQD (reference sequence). The CDR3 DNA reads TGCGCCAGCAGTGAGGAGGCAGGAGGGACCTACGAGCAGTACTTC. As protein: CASSEEAGGTYEQYF.

The V call is TRBV7-2, the J call TRBJ2-1, with D unclear. Trimming cost V 0 bases and J 2 bases, with 8 bases left between them. CDR3 length: 15 residues. Germline CDR1 SGHTA, CDR2 FQGNSA. The CDR3 DNA reads as TGTGCCAGCAGCTTAGCTGATGGGCCCTACAATGAGCAGTTCTTC. Protein sequence: CASSLADGPYNEQFF.

This clonotype was recorded many times. The gene calls are TRBV20-1 and TRBJ2-2, with 11 positions matching TRBD2. Looked up from germline, CDR1 is DFQATT and CDR2 is SNEGSKA (reference sequence). The junction had 3 bases not matched to a gene; V was cut back by 1 base and J by 2 bases. The CDR3 totals 16 residues. The CDR3 DNA reads as TGCAGTGCTAGAGTGGGACTAGCGGTTAACACCGGGGAGCTGTTTTTT. This sequence encodes CSARVGLAVNTGELFF.

CDR3 amino acids: CASSTSGTYEQYF. The CDR3 DNA reads as TGTGCCAGCAGTACTAGCGGGACCTACGAGCAGTACTTC. This sequence joins TRBV12-3 or TRBV12-4 and TRBJ2-7; TRBD2 agrees at 10 bases. This CDR3 comprises 13 residues. V was clipped by 5 bases and J by 2 bases; unmatched bases: 0.

There are a few counts of this clonotype. The chain couples TRBV20-1 to TRBJ2-3; D gene ambiguous. This CDR3 has 11 residues. V was cut by 3 bases and J by 8 bases, with 9 bases left in between. Per the germline V gene, CDR1 is DFQATT and CDR2 is SNEGSKA (reference sequence). The CDR3, as DNA: TGCAGTGCTAGTGCCATTGCTACGCAGTATTTT. Encoded protein: CSASAIATQYF.

The chain couples TRBV18 to TRBJ2-2; D is possibly TRBD2 (5 bases). The CDR3 is 16 amino acids. Trimming removed 3 bases at V and 1 base at J, with 12 bases between. The germline V gene encodes CDR1 KGHSH and CDR2 LQKENI. The CDR3 DNA sequence: TGTGCCAGCTCACCGGAGCAGCGGCAGAACACCGGGGAGCTGTTTTTT. Translation: CASSPEQRQNTGELFF.

This clonotype was detected ten times or more. The chain combines TRBV7-8 with TRBJ2-7, with D possibly TRBD1 on 6 matching bases. Germline CDR1 reads SGHVS; CDR2 reads FQNEAQ. The CDR3 loop spans 12 amino acids. V was clipped by 5 bases and J by 9 bases, with 14 bases between them. The CDR3 here is CASSGGLWTQYF. CDR3 coding DNA: TGTGCCAGCAGCGGGGGCCTGTGGACGCAGTACTTC.

This clonotype was counted a few times. V is TRBV11-1 and J is TRBJ2-1; maybe TRBD1 (6 bases). The CDR3 covers 15 residues. Germline loops: CDR1 SGHAT, CDR2 FQDESV (reference sequence). Trimming cost V 5 bases and J 0 bases, with 11 bases left between them. The CDR3: CASSGQRSSYNEQFF. The CDR3 DNA reads as TGTGCCAGCAGCGGACAGCGAAGCTCCTACAATGAGCAGTTCTTC.

The CDR3 DNA sequence: TGTGCCAGCAGCGATCGGACAGGGGGCTTCGATGAGCAGTTCTTC. Translated: CASSDRTGGFDEQFF. The chain joins TRBV7-8 to TRBJ2-1; the match to TRBD1 covers 11 bases. V shed 5 bases and J 8 bases; nucleotides not matched to a gene: 8. CDR1 is SGHVS and CDR2 is FQNEAQ in the germline V gene. CDR3 size: 15 residues.

This clonotype occurred a few times. The chain is built from TRBV7-3 and TRBJ2-5; D unclear. CDR3 length: 13 amino acids. V lost 5 bases to trimming and J lost 4 bases, with 11 bases between them. The germline V gene encodes CDR1 SGHTA and CDR2 FQGTGA. The CDR3 bases are TGTGCCAGCAGCCGAGGCCTGACAGAGACCCAGTACTTC. As protein: CASSRGLTETQYF.

The chain recombines TRBV28 with TRBJ2-6; 7 bases agree with TRBD2. The V gene's germline CDR1 is MDHEN and CDR2 SYDVKM. This CDR3 spans 16 amino acids. After removal of 4 bases from V and 4 bases from J, the junction contained 7 bases not matched to a gene. CDR3 loop: CASSWEGVRGANVLTF. The CDR3 region has the DNA TGTGCCAGCAGTTGGGAGGGAGTAAGGGGGGCCAACGTCCTGACTTTC.

This clonotype was recorded at least ten times. The genes are TRBV5-1 and TRBJ2-1, with TRBD1 identical over 7 bases. The V segment lost 4 bases and the J segment 9 bases; nucleotides outside the gene matches: 7. This CDR3 is built from 13 residues. Germline V gives CDR1 SGHRS, CDR2 YFSETQ. The CDR3 sequence is CASSGEGAGEQFF. For the CDR3, the DNA is TGCGCCAGCAGCGGAGAGGGGGCGGGTGAGCAGTTCTTC.

J is TRBJ2-5 and V is TRBV6-1, with D possibly being TRBD1 (5 bases). This CDR3 has 16 residues. CDR1 MNHNS and CDR2 SASEGT come from the germline V gene. Trimming cost V 6 bases and J 4 bases, with 21 bases left between them. DNA for the CDR3: TGTGCCAGCAGGAAACCGGCCCAGGGCATGGGAGAGACCCAGTACTTC. This encodes CASRKPAQGMGETQYF.

This clonotype was seen only a few times. CDR3 nucleotide sequence: TGTGCCAGCAGTTTAGATAGTCAGCCCCAGCATTTT. As protein: CASSLDSQPQHF. This sequence joins TRBV12-3 or TRBV12-4 and TRBJ1-5; no firm D call. Trimming stripped 1 base from V and 6 bases from J, with 4 bases between. The CDR3 runs to 12 residues.

At least ten counts were recorded for this clonotype. The chain recombines TRBV5-5 with TRBJ2-7, with D perhaps matching TRBD1 or TRBD2 (5 bases each). This CDR3 comprises 15 residues. Germline V gene lookup returns CDR1 SGHKS and CDR2 YYEKEE (reference sequence). The V end was cut by 1 base, the J end by 6 bases, with 17 bases between. The CDR3 region is CASSLRSGGGGEQYF. The CDR3 DNA reads TGTGCCAGCAGCTTGCGGAGTGGGGGTGGTGGCGAGCAGTACTTC.

This clonotype appeared a few times. This chain uses TRBV12-3 or TRBV12-4 with TRBJ1-2, with a possible D match to TRBD1 (5 bases). The V end was cut by 6 bases, the J end by 3 bases, with 14 bases between. This CDR3 has 14 residues. CDR3 nucleotide sequence: TGTGCCAGCAGCCTTCATGGGGGGGACTATGGCTACACCTTC. Translation: CASSLHGGDYGYTF.

The rearrangement joins TRBV2 to TRBJ1-4; possibly TRBD1 for D (6 bases). The CDR3 is 12 amino acids. The V end lost 8 bases, the J end lost 9 bases, and 13 bases lay between the germline ends. CDR1 SNHLY and CDR2 FYNNEI come from the germline V gene. This chain's CDR3 is CASRDNQKKLFF. The CDR3 DNA follows: TGTGCCAGCCGGGACAACCAAAAAAAACTGTTTTTT.

This clonotype was observed a handful of times. V gene TRBV6-5 combines with J gene TRBJ2-7, with 9 bases lining up with TRBD2. V dropped 2 bases and J dropped 2; count of bases not matched to a gene: 13. Germline V gene data show CDR1 as MNHEY and CDR2 as SVGAGI. There are 18 residues in the CDR3. The CDR3 here is CASSYIGWSSGVAYEQYF. The DNA of the CDR3 is TGTGCCAGCAGTTACATTGGTTGGTCTAGCGGGGTTGCCTACGAGCAGTACTTC.

The CDR3 DNA reads as TGTGCCAGCAGCTCCCCGCGGGAGAGCACAGATACGCAGTATTTT. Amino acids: CASSSPRESTDTQYF. The chain combines TRBV7-3 with TRBJ2-3; 7 bases align to TRBD2. CDR1 is SGHTA, CDR2 FQGTGA, per germline. The CDR3 loop spans 15 amino acids. J was trimmed by 0 bases and V by 4 bases; bases with no gene match: 4.

A few counts support this clonotype. The chain combines TRBV20-1 with TRBJ2-1; D is perhaps TRBD2 (6 bases). Germline-derived CDR1 and CDR2 are DFQATT and SNEGSKA (reference sequence). Trimming stripped 2 bases from V and 7 bases from J, with 18 bases between. CDR3 length: 15 residues. The CDR3 here is CSARSPQPGANEQFF. The DNA for the CDR3 is TGCAGTGCTAGAAGCCCCCAGCCGGGAGCTAATGAGCAGTTCTTC.

A few counts support this clonotype. V usage is TRBV5-1 and J usage is TRBJ1-2, with 10 bases aligning to TRBD1. The CDR3 loop spans 14 amino acids. Germline CDR1 SGHRS, CDR2 YFSETQ. J lost 3 bases, V lost 3 bases, and 2 bases had no gene match. CDR3 in amino acids: CASSSDRGDYGYTF. As DNA, the CDR3 is TGCGCCAGCAGCTCGGACAGGGGGGACTATGGCTACACCTTC.

This clonotype was seen repeatedly, ten times or more. The CDR3 DNA reads as TGCGCCAGCAGCTTGGTTCCGGCTAGCAATCAGCCCCAGCATTTT. This encodes CASSLVPASNQPQHF. The V call is TRBV5-1, the J call TRBJ1-5; D uncertain. Germline V gives CDR1 SGHRS, CDR2 YFSETQ. The V end was cut by 0 bases, the J end by 0 bases, with 7 bases between. This CDR3 spans 15 amino acids.